Reported below is one TCR beta chain. Its target is not known. Treatment noted: oral pan-JAK inhibitor, 5-10 mg twice daily. Collection of lesional scalp punch biopsies and peripheral blood was performed in alopecia areata patients. V was cut by 2 bases and J by 4 bases, with 8 bases left in between. The CDR3 is made up of 12 amino acids. CDR1 and CDR2 (germline): SQVTM, ANQGSEA. RNA extraction was followed by reverse transcription into cDNA, which acted as the sequencing template. Clones were read by immunoSEQ multiplex PCR, and TCRdb kept only the in-frame ones, dropping some. Here the sample spans some 190,000 clones, 66% being singletons. The data were taken from a study of CD8+ T cells in alopecia areata. Broader study findings: Any link of baseline CD8+ expansion to response, resting on one nonresponder, remains uncertain. Relative to normal scalp, lesional scalp, especially alopecia totalis/universalis, showed higher clonality.

Sequencing was performed on CD4+ T cells sorted from blood, taken between weeks 43 and 45, from a patient treated with tofacitinib. The TCR originated in a human donor with alopecia areata. The rearrangement joins TRBV29-1 to TRBJ1-1; no definite D call. CDR3 protein: CSVESGSTEAFF. The CDR3 nucleotides read TGCAGCGTTGAATCCGGGAGCACTGAAGCTTTCTTT.